This TCR beta chain was sequenced for a study of T-cell reconstitution after alpha-beta-depleted transplantation in children. Ten or more counts support this clonotype. Unique molecular identifiers were used to barcode this TCRbeta library. TCRdb independently ran MiXCR on the PCR reads; one entry per CDR3 protein. Among 170,000 or so distinct CDR3 sequences listed, more than 6.5% were seen once. V was shortened by 3 bases and J by 3 bases, with 11 bases between the two germline ends. CDR3 length: 14 residues. The germline gives CDR1 SGHRS, CDR2 YFSETQ. This receptor was obtained from a human donor who donated a stem cell graft to a child with Wiskott-Aldrich syndrome. V and J are TRBV5-1 and TRBJ2-3, with D possibly being TRBD1 or TRBD2 (5 bases each). Here the sequenced sample was PBMCs from the stem cell graft donor, taken from the stem cell graft. The CDR3 here is CASSSIGGTDTQYF. In DNA form, the CDR3 reads TGCGCCAGCAGCTCGATTGGGGGAACAGATACGCAGTATTTT.